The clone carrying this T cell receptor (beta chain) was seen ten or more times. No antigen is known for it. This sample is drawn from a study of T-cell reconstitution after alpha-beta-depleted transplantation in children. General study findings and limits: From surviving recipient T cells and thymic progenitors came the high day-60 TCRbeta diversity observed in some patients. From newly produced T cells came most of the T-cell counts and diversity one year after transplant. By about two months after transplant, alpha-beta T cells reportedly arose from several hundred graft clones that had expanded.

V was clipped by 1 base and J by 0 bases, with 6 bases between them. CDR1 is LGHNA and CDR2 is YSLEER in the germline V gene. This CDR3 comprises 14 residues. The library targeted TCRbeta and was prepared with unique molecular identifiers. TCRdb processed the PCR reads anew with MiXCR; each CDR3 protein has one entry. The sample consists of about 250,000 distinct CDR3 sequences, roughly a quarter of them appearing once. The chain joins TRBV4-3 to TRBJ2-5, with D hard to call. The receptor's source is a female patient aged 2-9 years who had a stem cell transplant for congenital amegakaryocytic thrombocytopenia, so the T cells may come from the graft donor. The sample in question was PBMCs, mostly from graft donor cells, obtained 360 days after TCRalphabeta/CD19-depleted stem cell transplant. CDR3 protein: CASSQVYHQETQYF. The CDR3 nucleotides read TGCGCCAGCAGCCAAGTGTATCACCAAGAGACCCAGTACTTC.